What follows are 7 T cell receptor beta chains derived from one specimen sequenced in a study of blood T cell repertoires in COVID-19. The assay was immunoSEQ multiplex PCR, and TCRdb's table has in-frame clones only and misses some. The sample carries 150,000 or so clones, 80% recorded once. Specimen: PBMCs or T cells enriched from blood (not recorded which). These receptors all stem from a man aged 40-49 years who had recovered from COVID-19.

The chain has TRBV7-9 and TRBJ1-2; D is unclear. This CDR3 has 15 residues. Trimming left V 1 base short and J 2 bases short, with 11 bases between. Germline V lookup: CDR1 SEHNR, CDR2 FQNEAQ (reference sequence). As DNA, the CDR3 is TGTGCCAGCAGCTTAGGGATTCGGGAGAACTATGGCTACACCTTC. Its translation is CASSLGIRENYGYTF.

The J gene is TRBJ2-2, the V gene TRBV9; 11 bases align to TRBD2. The trim removed 2 bases at V and 4 bases at J, leaving 7 bases unmatched. The germline V gene encodes CDR1 SGDLS and CDR2 YYNGEE. The CDR3 is 17 residues long. The CDR3 DNA reads as TGTGCCAGCAGCGTCACTAGCGGGGGTTCGAGCACCGGGGAGCTGTTTTTT. This codes for CASSVTSGGSSTGELFF.

The chain combines TRBV19 with TRBJ2-2; perhaps TRBD1 as D (5 bases). The germline CDR1 and CDR2 sequences are LNHDA and SQIVND (reference sequence). Trimming pared 2 bases from V and 6 bases from J, leaving 7 bases between. The CDR3 loop spans 13 amino acids. CDR3 protein: CASSIRGSGELFF. In nucleotides, the CDR3 is TGTGCCAGTAGTATAAGGGGTTCCGGGGAGCTGTTTTTT. The full variable domain, its missing parts supplied by reference TRBV19 and TRBJ2-2, is DGGITQSPKYLFRKEGQNVTLSCEQNLNHDAMYWYRQDPGQGLRLIYYSQIVNDFQKGDIAEGYSVSREKKESFPLTVTSAQKNPTAFYLCASSIRGSGELFFGEGSRLTVL.

The chain joins TRBV7-5 to TRBJ1-3; the table's D gene call, TRBD1, was not cross checked with the DNA. TRBV7-5 is a pseudogene segment. The CDR3 runs to 14 residues. DNA of the CDR3: TGTGTCAGAAGCCATAGGACAGGGGGAAACACCATATATTTT. Translated: CVRSHRTGGNTIYF.

The chain recombines TRBV18 with TRBJ2-3, with a tentative D call TRBD2 (7 bases). CDR1 and CDR2 from the germline V gene are KGHSH and LQKENI. Trimming took off 7 bases at V and 3 bases at J, with 20 bases between the two ends. CDR3 length equals 16 residues. The chain's CDR3 is CASFRRGGGGTDTQYF. The CDR3 nucleotides are TGTGCCAGCTTCCGTCGCGGGGGCGGGGGAACAGATACGCAGTATTTT.

The rearrangement uses TRBV7-2 and TRBJ1-5; D unresolved. The CDR3 contains 14 residues. Deletions cut 3 bases from V and 0 bases from J, with 6 bases between. CDR1 and CDR2 (germline): SGHTA, FQGNSA. As DNA, the CDR3 is TGTGCCAGCAGCTTCAGGAATAGCAATCAGCCCCAGCATTTT. The encoded protein is CASSFRNSNQPQHF.

J is TRBJ2-6 and V is TRBV7-3; no firm D call. CDR1 SGHTA and CDR2 FQGTGA come from the germline V gene. Between the trimmed V and J ends, which lost 5 bases and 0 bases, there was a span of 8 bases. The CDR3 totals 15 residues. CDR3 in DNA: TGTGCCAGCAGCCTACAGAACTCTGGGGCCAACGTCCTGACTTTC. It translates to CASSLQNSGANVLTF.